The present T cell receptor (beta chain) was sequenced within a study of HIV-infected patients and healthy controls. General observations from the study: CMV-associated CDR3s mostly grew nonsignificantly during therapy, while HIV-associated CDR3s declined significantly.

All unsorted peripheral T cells were captured because whole blood was used without fractionation. This clonotype was counted at least ten times. Its antigen is not identified. About 500 ng RNA was reverse transcribed with alpha and beta constant-region primers. Using multiplexing indices, alpha and beta chain libraries were generated apart by chain-specific third strand synthesis. TCRdb fed the 5' RACE reads into MiXCR, producing one record per CDR3 protein. The sample holds 18,000 or so distinct CDR3 sequences; roughly a tenth are singletons and the top ten take around 3.1%. The TCR comes from an adult in good health. The sequenced sample was blood.

The CDR3 region is CSFRDGNQPQHF. The CDR3 nucleotides are TGCAGCTTCCGGGACGGGAATCAGCCCCAGCATTTT. V usage is TRBV29-1 and J usage is TRBJ1-5, with D possibly matching TRBD1 (5 bases). In germline, CDR1 is SQVTM, CDR2 ANQGSEA. Trimming left V 8 bases short and J 4 bases short, with 12 bases between. The CDR3 loop spans 12 amino acids.